This paragraph covers one TCR beta chain sequence. The entry originates in a study of blood T cell repertoires in COVID-19. The overall study: There were acute and convalescent COVID-19 samples, and they came from the United States, Italy and Spain. Sample material is recorded as cDNA or gDNA derived from T cells, B-cell-depleted T cells, or PBMCs.

Germline V gives CDR1 SGHRS, CDR2 YFSETQ. The length of the CDR3 is 12 residues. V lost 7 bases and J lost 4, with 11 bases in between. TCRdb's table, derived via immunoSEQ multiplex PCR, lists solely in-frame clones and lacks some. The data contain 130,000 or so clones, about 76% of them singletons. This receptor was taken from a woman aged 55-70 years with active or convalescent COVID-19. What was sequenced was peripheral blood. This chain links TRBV5-1 with TRBJ2-5; tentative D call: TRBD1 (6 bases). In DNA, the CDR3 is TGCGCCAGCTCCAGGGGTGGAGAGACCCAGTACTTC. Its protein product is CASSRGGETQYF. Variable domain in full (rest from reference TRBV5-1 and TRBJ2-5): KAGVTQTPRYLIKTRGQQVTLSCSPISGHRSVSWYQQTPGQGLQFLFEYFSETQRNKGNFPGRFSGRQFSNSRSEMNVSTLELGDSALYLCASSRGGETQYFGPGTRLLVL.